The 16 T cell receptor beta chains below were found in one sample sequenced in a study of regulatory T cells in long-lasting Graves disease. Indicated time point: newly diagnosed GD, antithyroid drugs for less than 3 months. The TCR library was made from RNA that had been extracted from PBMCs in TRIzol. The authors built TCR beta libraries using iRepertoire HTBI primers and Arm-PCR of CDR3 regions. TCRdb used MiXCR to reprocess the multiplex PCR reads, holding one entry per CDR3 protein. The sample includes about 540,000 distinct CDR3 sequences, approximately 13% of them seen just once. The same data also contributed to another study, on T cells in Graves' hyperthyroidism and ophthalmopathy.

The sequencing here drew on peripheral blood mononuclear cells (PBMCs), taken at new diagnosis, from a patient treated with antithyroid drugs. These receptors were taken from a young man with Graves disease.

This clonotype was seen repeatedly, ten times or more. This chain connects TRBV11-2 to TRBJ1-2; D ambiguous. The CDR3 consists of 14 residues. V gave up 5 bases and J gave up 6 bases, with 16 bases separating them. Germline V gene data show CDR1 as SGHAT and CDR2 as FQNNGV. As DNA, the CDR3 is TGTGCCAGCAGCCCGATGGGAGGGTTTGATGGCTACACCTTC. Its protein product is CASSPMGGFDGYTF.

At least ten counts were recorded for this clonotype. The V call is TRBV18, the J call TRBJ2-5, with D possibly matching TRBD1 (6 bases). Looked up from germline, CDR1 is KGHSH and CDR2 is LQKENI. The length of the CDR3 is 13 residues. V shed 8 bases and J shed 4 bases, with 14 bases lying between them. The CDR3 sequence: CASQGPSSETQYF. In nucleotides, the CDR3 is TGTGCCAGCCAGGGGCCCTCGTCAGAGACCCAGTACTTC. The full variable domain, in which reference TRBV18 and TRBJ2-5 provide the parts outside the CDR3, is NAGVMQNPRHLVRRRGQEARLRCSPMKGHSHVYWYRQLPEEGLKFMVYLQKENIIDESGMPKERFSAEFPKEGPSILRIQQVVRGDSAAYFCASQGPSSETQYFGPGTRLLVL.

The sample holds many counts of this clonotype. The chain couples TRBV3-1 to TRBJ1-1, with no clear D. The V end was cut by 4 bases, the J end by 7 bases, with 10 bases between. Germline loops: CDR1 LGHDT, CDR2 YNNKEL (reference sequence). This CDR3 comprises 12 residues. CDR3 protein: CASSPDVGEAFF. CDR3 DNA sequence: TGTGCCAGCAGCCCCGATGTCGGTGAAGCTTTCTTT.

This clonotype occurred a few times. The J gene is TRBJ2-7, the V gene TRBV7-9; TRBD1 might be the D (6 bases). Germline CDR1 is SEHNR and CDR2 is FQNEAQ (reference sequence). Trimming stripped 6 bases from V and 3 bases from J, with 12 bases between. CDR3 size: 13 residues. The DNA for the CDR3 is TGTGCCAGCAGTGAACAGGGCTACTACGAGCAGTACTTC. Translating gives CASSEQGYYEQYF.

This clonotype was counted at least ten times. This chain uses TRBV28 with TRBJ2-2; tentative D call: TRBD2 (5 bases). Trimming cost V 7 bases and J 9 bases, with 15 bases left between them. CDR1 is MDHEN and CDR2 is SYDVKM in the germline V gene. The CDR3 totals 13 residues. The CDR3: CASTTPEVRELFF. CDR3 bases: TGTGCCAGCACCACCCCGGAGGTCAGGGAGCTGTTTTTT. The full variable domain, with the rest looked up from reference TRBV28 and TRBJ2-2, is DVKVTQSSRYLVKRTGEKVFLECVQDMDHENMFWYRQDPGLGLRLIYFSYDVKMKEKGDIPEGYSVSREKKERFSLILESASTNQTSMYLCASTTPEVRELFFGEGSRLTVL.

This clonotype came up many times. The V call is TRBV12-3 or TRBV12-4, the J call TRBJ2-5, with 12 positions matching TRBD2. The CDR3 covers 19 residues. The junction had 22 bases not matched to a gene; V was cut back by 6 bases and J by 8 bases. In DNA form, the CDR3 reads TGTGCCAGCAGAGGGGGACTGGGTTGGGGACTAGCGGGCGGCGAAACCCAGTACTTC. As protein: CASRGGLGWGLAGGETQYF.

This clonotype occurred a few times. The V call is TRBV20-1, the J call TRBJ2-1; 9 bases agree with TRBD2. Trimming took 0 bases from V and 6 from J; bases not matched to a gene: 6. The CDR3 loop spans 15 amino acids. Germline V gene data show CDR1 as DFQATT and CDR2 as SNEGSKA (reference sequence). CDR3: CSARDILAGINEQFF. CDR3 coding DNA: TGCAGTGCTAGAGATATCCTAGCGGGGATCAATGAGCAGTTCTTC.

This clonotype was counted many times. The rearrangement joins TRBV5-5 to TRBJ2-2; a possible D gene is TRBD1 (5 bases). The CDR3 consists of 15 residues. The V gene lost 2 bases and the J gene lost 4 bases, with 12 bases spanning the gap. Per the germline V gene, CDR1 is SGHKS and CDR2 is YYEKEE (reference sequence). CDR3 in amino acids: CASSFHHRSTGELFF. The CDR3, as DNA: TGTGCCAGCAGCTTTCACCACAGGAGCACCGGGGAGCTGTTTTTT.

In this sample, this clonotype turned up many times. This sequence joins TRBV7-2 and TRBJ1-5; D is uncertain. Germline CDR1 SGHTA, CDR2 FQGNSA. The length of the CDR3 is 16 residues. V lost 1 base to trimming and J lost 7 bases, with 17 bases between them. CDR3 amino acids: CASSLESGITVQPQHF. The CDR3 DNA reads as TGTGCCAGCAGCTTAGAATCGGGGATAACAGTCCAGCCCCAGCATTTT.

This clonotype came up many times. The genes are TRBV7-9 and TRBJ2-5, with D possibly being TRBD2 (5 bases). The CDR3 length is 14 residues. V lost 6 bases and J lost 2, with 13 bases in between. Looked up from germline, CDR1 is SEHNR and CDR2 is FQNEAQ (reference sequence). The CDR3 region is CASRQAGGQETQYF. CDR3 in DNA: TGTGCCAGCAGGCAGGCGGGCGGACAAGAGACCCAGTACTTC.

This clonotype was picked up many times. One junction end disagrees with the germline gene, perhaps due to a read error. The chain couples TRBV20-1 to TRBJ2-3; possible D gene TRBD2, 6 bases. The germline V gene encodes CDR1 DFQATT and CDR2 SNEGSKA (reference sequence). The CDR3 runs 11 residues. DNA of the CDR3: TGCAGTGCTAGAGATTTGGCGGGATTAAATTTT. Translated, it gives CSARDLAGLNF.

This clonotype came up many times. V gene TRBV10-3 combines with J gene TRBJ2-7; 10 bases fit TRBD1. J was trimmed by 2 bases and V by 6 bases; bases with no gene match: 1. Looked up from germline, CDR1 is ENHRY and CDR2 is SYGVKD. The CDR3 sequence is 13 residues long. CDR3 DNA: TGTGCCATCAGCGGACAGGGGGCCTACGAGCAGTACTTC. Translated, it gives CAISGQGAYEQYF.

Turning to this clonotype: A clone one base away is much larger, so this may be a read error. The rearrangement links TRBV6-2 or TRBV6-3 to TRBJ2-7; D gene ambiguous. The V gene's germline CDR1 is MNHEY and CDR2 SVGEGT. The CDR3 runs 11 residues. CDR3 in amino acids: CASSYPNEEYF. DNA for the CDR3: TGTGCCAGCAGCTACCCGAACGAGGAGTACTTC.

This clonotype was seen more than once but under ten times. The V call is TRBV27, the J call TRBJ1-5; the D is unclear. Trimming left V 3 bases short and J 0 bases short, with 6 bases between. The germline V gene has CDR1 MNHEY and CDR2 SMNVEV (reference sequence). This CDR3 comprises 14 residues. The CDR3, as DNA: TGTGCCAGCAGTTTTTCGAATAGCAATCAGCCCCAGCATTTT. It translates to CASSFSNSNQPQHF.

This clonotype has a count of ten or more. The chain links TRBV5-1 to TRBJ2-3, with D maybe TRBD1 (5 bases). CDR3 size: 14 residues. The ends were cut back, 2 bases at V and 6 bases at J, with 13 bases in the middle. From germline, CDR1 is SGHRS and CDR2 YFSETQ. The CDR3 nucleotides read TGCGCCAGCAGCTTAATAGGGGTTGGGGATACGCAGTATTTT. This encodes CASSLIGVGDTQYF.

There are a few counts of this clonotype. V usage is TRBV5-1 and J usage is TRBJ1-2; no clear D gene. With 0 bases removed from V and 8 bases from J, the gap between germline ends came to 8 bases. The CDR3 is 12 residues long. Germline V lookup: CDR1 SGHRS, CDR2 YFSETQ. The CDR3 DNA reads TGCGCCAGCAGCTTGGAGAGGGAGGGCTACACCTTC. Its protein is CASSLEREGYTF.